Here is one T cell receptor beta chain with its context. No cognate antigen has been identified for it. No base qualities exist here, and no much larger clone lies one base off it. The data were taken from a study of blood T cell repertoires in COVID-19 (dated by TCRdb to the early 2020s). Background for the entire study: The collaborator samples originated in the United States, Italy and Spain and spanned the acute and convalescent phases of COVID-19. The material from the prospective study consisted of cDNA or gDNA derived from T cells, B-cell-depleted T cells, or PBMCs. Sample metadata almost always included a de-identified subject ID, COVID-19 status, age in years and sex. A freely available public database, intended as a resource for researchers studying the immune response to SARS-CoV-2, is where the repertoires were released. HLA class I and class II types, where available, came from metadata supplied by the sample provider rather than from assay-based typing. Samples came from the ongoing ImmuneRACE study (first 160 participants) plus 1,254 subjects from 6 global collaborators. The dataset comprised deeply sampled blood TCRbeta repertoires from subjects exposed to, actively infected with, or recovered from COVID-19. General findings and caveats noted by the study authors: The quantity of clinical and demographic metadata differed by source and by participant and was supplied without curation.

TCRbeta CDR3 regions were amplified from genomic DNA by means of the immunoSEQ Assay, a bias-controlled multiplex PCR. Per the authors' processing: Nucleated cell counts per sample were estimated from amplification of reference gene primers within the assay. To quantify the absolute abundance of each unique TCRbeta CDR3 rearrangement, sequence reads were collapsed and filtered. For each sample, productive Simpson clonality was calculated by taking the square root of Simpson's diversity index across productive rearrangements. Held by TCRdb, this immuneACCESS table contains in-frame sequences only and omits some clones. Under half of the omission traces to an unresolved V gene where checked; the cause of the rest is unknown. V, J and clone size are those of that table, while D and trimming were read from the DNA. The sample includes approximately 89,000 clones, with 75% to 85% observed a single time. The ten most abundant clones make up around 19% of the sample.

CDR1 SGDLS and CDR2 YYNGEE are derived from the germline V gene. V and J are truncated by 3 bases and 9 bases respectively, leaving an intervening sequence of 13 bases. Spanning cysteine to phenylalanine, the CDR3 consists of 13 amino acids. Only the CDR3 DNA stays, 39 bases, in frame from base 1. Collaborating institutions collected whole blood in K2EDTA tubes following their own protocols. Collaborator samples were shipped for TCRbeta analysis as frozen whole blood, isolated PBMCs, or DNA extracted from either sample type. Sequenced: peripheral blood. This chain is built from TRBV9 and TRBJ2-1; the D gene is perhaps TRBD1, on 5 matching bases. The receptor was derived from a human donor in a cohort sampled during active COVID-19. The nucleotide sequence is given as TGTGCCAGCAGCGCCGGCTGGCAGGGTGAGCAGTTCTTC. Translated, this gives CASSAGWQGEQFF. Reference TRBV9 and TRBJ2-1 proteins supply the regions before and after the CDR3; the full variable domain is: DSGVTQTPKHLITATGQRVTLRCSPRSGDLSVYWYQQSLDQGLQFLIQYYNGEERAKGNILERFSAQQFPDLHSELNLSSLELGDSALYFCASSAGWQGEQFFGPGTRLTVL.